The T cell receptor (beta chain) under discussion was sequenced for a study of cytomegalovirus exposure and HLA in healthy donors. Whole-study context: In an early release, HLA-typed donors contributed some 80 million unique TCR sequences.

Broader study findings: Previous analysis showed most TCR beta V segments were productive about 87% or about 30% of the time.

This clone was seen only a few times. Antigen unknown. PCR involved 60 Vbeta and 13 Jbeta primers. Here immunoSEQ multiplex PCR was the method, and the copy in TCRdb shows in-frame clones only, minus some. The sample consists of roughly 190,000 clones, about 9.4% of them appearing once. This sequence originates from a woman aged 25 to 39 in good health and CMV-seropositive. The sample consisted of PBMCs.

CDR3 loop: CASSLVQGYTEAFF. For the CDR3, the DNA is TGCGCCAGCAGCTTGGTCCAGGGATACACTGAAGCTTTCTTT. This rearrangement joins TRBV5-1 to TRBJ1-1; a weak D match, TRBD1 (5 bases). Per germline, CDR1 SGHRS and CDR2 YFSETQ. The CDR3 has 14 amino acids. V was shortened by 0 bases and J by 3 bases, with 9 bases between the two germline ends.